The 9 T cell receptor beta chains reported below all come from one sample, sequenced in a study of T cells in Graves' hyperthyroidism and ophthalmopathy. Researchers amplified the TCR beta CDR3 regions from RNA transcripts. The primer set for the first-round RT-PCR of the TCR CDR3 was HTBI. Each CDR3 protein is one row after TCRdb ran MiXCR on the multiplex PCR reads. Of almost 500,000 distinct CDR3 sequences in the sample, roughly 23% were seen once. Source material: blood. The receptors originated from a woman in her seventies with Graves' ophthalmopathy.

This clonotype was recorded once. The CDR3 region is CASTFTQGFGELFF. The CDR3, as DNA: TGTGCCAGCACTTTCACTCAGGGGTTCGGGGAGCTGTTTTTT. The chain links TRBV9 to TRBJ2-2; D might be TRBD1 (6 bases). V was shortened by 6 bases and J by 7 bases, with 16 bases between the two germline ends. The CDR3 length is 14 residues. Germline V lookup: CDR1 SGDLS, CDR2 YYNGEE.

The V call is TRBV3-1, the J call TRBJ2-5; perhaps TRBD1 as D (8 bases). Germline V CDR1 and CDR2: LGHDT, YNNKEL (reference sequence). The ends were cut back, 7 bases at V and 5 bases at J, with 17 bases in the middle. The CDR3 is 14 residues long. The CDR3 loop is CASTADREGETQYF. CDR3 DNA: TGTGCCAGCACCGCGGACAGGGAGGGCGAGACCCAGTACTTC.

In this sample, this clonotype turned up a few times. The chain recombines TRBV3-1 with TRBJ1-4, with unresolved D. This CDR3 contains 12 residues. Per germline, CDR1 LGHDT and CDR2 YNNKEL (reference sequence). V lost 3 bases and J lost 6, with 5 bases in between. CDR3 in amino acids: CASSQFDEKLFF. The CDR3 DNA is TGTGCCAGCAGCCAGTTCGATGAAAAACTGTTTTTT. The full variable domain, completed using reference TRBV3-1 and TRBJ1-4, is DTAVSQTPKYLVTQMGNDKSIKCEQNLGHDTMYWYKQDSKKFLKIMFSYNNKELIINETVPNRFSPKSPDKAHLNLHINSLELGDSAVYFCASSQFDEKLFFGSGTQLSVL.

The chain employs TRBV19 and TRBJ2-6, with TRBD1 matching over 7 bases. Per the germline V gene, CDR1 is LNHDA and CDR2 is SQIVND (reference sequence). With V trimmed by 5 bases and J by 4 bases, 11 bases remained unmatched. The CDR3 is made up of 17 amino acids. The CDR3: CASSPLDRVRGANVLTF. As DNA, the CDR3 is TGTGCCAGTAGTCCCTTAGACAGGGTGAGAGGGGCCAACGTCCTGACTTTC.

The CDR3 is CSARLGGPLHF. The CDR3, as DNA: TGCAGTGCTAGGTTGGGTGGTCCCCTCCACTTT. This chain connects TRBV20-1 to TRBJ1-6; D not certain. V was clipped by 3 bases and J by 13 bases, with 10 bases between them. This CDR3 is built from 11 residues. Germline V gene lookup returns CDR1 DFQATT and CDR2 SNEGSKA (reference sequence).

This chain connects TRBV7-3 to TRBJ2-3, with 7 bases matching TRBD1. This CDR3 is 17 amino acids long. V lost 4 bases and J lost 0; bases outside the gene matches: 10. CDR1 is SGHTA, CDR2 FQGTGA, per germline. Written as DNA, the CDR3 is TGTGCCAGCAGCTCACAAGGGACAGTAGGTAGCACAGATACGCAGTATTTT. Protein sequence: CASSSQGTVGSTDTQYF.

This clonotype came up a few times. The chain combines TRBV12-3 or TRBV12-4 with TRBJ1-2; maybe TRBD1 (6 bases). V lost 4 bases and J 4 bases, leaving 16 bases between the germline ends. There are 15 residues in the CDR3. This chain's CDR3 is CASSSAPGGPYGYTF. The CDR3 DNA reads TGTGCCAGCAGTTCCGCCCCCGGGGGCCCCTATGGCTACACCTTC.

The chain couples TRBV28 to TRBJ2-2, with TRBD1 as a possible D gene (8 bases). The CDR3 has 16 amino acids. Germline lookup yields CDR1 MDHEN and CDR2 SYDVKM. The V gene lost 8 bases and the J gene lost 4 bases, with 20 bases spanning the gap. This CDR3 reads CASQDREGSSTGELFF. In DNA, the CDR3 is TGTGCCAGCCAGGACAGGGAGGGATCGAGCACCGGGGAGCTGTTTTTT.

The table lists this clonotype with many counts. This chain uses TRBV7-2 with TRBJ2-1; 7 bases are a match to TRBD2. The CDR3 extends over 14 amino acids. With 2 bases clipped from V and 6 bases from J, the junction kept 4 bases outside the gene matches. Germline V gene sequence: CDR1 SGHTA, CDR2 FQGNSA. Here the CDR3 DNA reads TGTGCCAGCAGCTTAAGCGGGGTAGTCAATGAGCAGTTCTTC. Its protein is CASSLSGVVNEQFF.